Here is one TCR beta chain with its context. Which antigen it targets is not known. One base away there is no much larger clone; base qualities are not given. TCRbeta CDR3 regions were sequenced with the immunoSEQ Assay. After extraction, genomic DNA underwent amplification by bias-controlled multiplex PCR, followed by high-throughput sequencing. In the source study's methods: To quantify the absolute abundance of each unique TCRbeta CDR3 region, sequences were collapsed and filtered. T cell fraction was estimated by normalizing TCRbeta template counts to usable DNA, which was measured by amplifying reference genes present in all nucleated cells. Repertoire TCRs were annotated as SARS-CoV-2-specific by exact matching of V gene, CDR3 amino acid sequence and J gene to a known reactive TCR set. The reference SARS-CoV-2 TCR set was obtained from MIRA and was filtered for enrichment in COVID-19-positive ImmuneCODE repertoires, whereby public or cross-reactive TCRs were removed. Based on the MIRA antigens, annotated TCRs were further analysed at the level of specific ORF or position within ORF. Breadth was defined as the number of annotated unique rearrangements divided by the total number of unique productive rearrangements, and depth was defined as the summed frequency of the annotated unique rearrangements. Two-sided Wilcoxon rank-sum tests were used to compare TCR breadth between groups. TCRdb carries this immuneACCESS record with in-frame sequences only. Its versions omit some clonotypes, under half of them owing to an unresolved V gene in the studies checked, with the rest unexplained. V, J and clone size reflect that table, while D and trimming were determined from the DNA. Present in this sample are about 450,000 clones, roughly 87% of which were seen just once. Together, the top ten hold over 2% of the sample.

Relative to germline, V is 1 base shorter and J is 4 bases shorter, with 14 bases between their ends. The germline V gene yields SGHRS for CDR1 and YFSETQ for CDR2. From the cysteine up to the phenylalanine, the CDR3 has a length of 15 residues. The only DNA kept is the CDR3, 45 bases in frame from the first base. This entry is derived from a study of Ad26.COV2.S vaccination and SARS-CoV-2 variants (dated by TCRdb to the early 2020s). The study in broad terms: Donors in the vaccine arm were drawn from COV1001, a phase I-IIa trial of Ad26.COV2.S in healthy adults that was multicentre, randomized, double-blind and placebo-controlled. Dosing of Ad26.COV2.S was intramuscular, at either 5x10^10 or 1x10^11 viral particles, delivered as one shot or as two shots spaced 56 days apart. TCRbeta repertoire sequencing was used to assess the specificity and breadth of SARS-CoV-2-reactive T cell receptors after Ad26.COV2.S vaccination. The TCR-sequenced set comprised around 30 samples: some 20 Ad26.COV2.S vaccine recipients, 5 placebo recipients and 8 SARS-CoV-2 convalescent individuals. Participants in the trial were split at random into five groups of five each, receiving low-dose or high-dose Ad26.COV2.S once or twice, or else placebo on both occasions. Investigators remained blinded to trial group allocation during experiments and outcome assessment.

The treatment or condition label of this sample denotes: roughly 18 received Ad26.COV2.S at low or high dose, single or two shots; roughly five received placebo; per-sample allocation not given. For vaccine and placebo recipients, the sequenced repertoires came from samples collected on day 63 after the first injection. Cohort 1b enrolled 20 to 30 adults aged 18-55 years at a single site in Boston, USA, between 29 July and 7 August 2020. Ad26.COV2.S was a replication-incompetent adenovirus type 26 vector that expressed a prefusion-stabilized SARS-CoV-2 spike protein derived from the original Wuhan strain. Study-wide conclusions, independent of this receptor: After vaccination, substantial breadth of spike-specific CD8+ and CD4+ T cell responses was reported. Comparing responses between vaccine doses or regimens was not something the study was powered to do. Comparable non-spike TCR breadth was observed between vaccine and placebo recipients, consistent with only spike being contained in the vaccine. Ad26.COV2.S recipients had higher spike-specific TCR breadth than placebo recipients (P = 0.0014). It was noted by the authors that total T cell responses may have been underestimated by the TCR breadth and depth analyses.

The sample in question was peripheral blood, obtained in a trial of Ad26.COV2.S vaccine versus placebo. This clonotype originated in a person aged 18-65 years who received the Ad26.COV2.S COVID-19 vaccine or a placebo. The chain links TRBV5-1 with TRBJ1-2, with no D gene named confidently. The sequenced DNA: TGCGCCAGCAGCTTGTCACTTATGGGCGGCTATGGCTACACCTTC. This translates into CASSLSLMGGYGYTF.